The TCR beta chain under discussion was sequenced for a study of early T cells in non-severe SARS-CoV-2 infection. As for the study in general: Sequencing of bulk RNA from unsorted whole blood was done, without chain pairing. Findings of the study overall: Lookups in VDJdb leaned toward anti-spike CD8 responses and missed private and CD4 specificities.

This clonotype was seen more than once but under ten times. Its antigen remains unidentified. The CDR3 extends over 17 amino acids. CDR1 MDHEN and CDR2 SYDVKM come from the germline V gene. V shed 3 bases, J shed 2 bases, and the junction held 11 bases outside the gene matches. Unique molecular identifier tags were affixed to discrete cDNA molecules. From the 5' RACE reads, TCRdb called clonotypes with MiXCR, one entry per CDR3 protein. This sample has about 64,000 distinct CDR3 sequences, with around 13% found just once. The sample consisted of whole blood, taken at baseline. This clonotype originated in an adult who was a healthcare worker with PCR-confirmed SARS-CoV-2 infection or an uninfected control (not recorded which). This chain connects TRBV28 to TRBJ2-7; TRBD1 agrees at 9 bases. The CDR3 loop is CASSFYRGRVGTYEQYF. DNA of the CDR3: TGTGCCAGCAGTTTCTACAGGGGGCGAGTCGGGACCTACGAGCAGTACTTC.